The text below deals with one T cell receptor (beta chain). Its antigen remains unidentified. This may come from a read error, since a much larger clone is one base off. No conserved phenylalanine or tryptophan is present at the end of the CDR3, so a read error is the likely explanation. Germline-derived CDR1 and CDR2 are MNHNS and SASEGT. The length of the CDR3 is 14 residues. V lost 6 bases and J lost 3; bases outside the gene matches: 5. Using RNA template, CDR3s of TCR alpha and beta were amplified with iRepertoire arm-PCR. MiXCR, run by TCRdb on the multiplex PCR reads, gives a single entry per CDR3 protein. This table holds roughly 200,000 distinct CDR3 sequences, 43% found once. This entry is derived from a study of glioma-infiltrating T cells. General study points: Tissue and blood shared very few CDR3 sequences.

The chain joins TRBV6-1 to TRBJ2-4, with 7 bases matching TRBD1. Sequencing was done on a sample of glioma tissue, nonneoplastic brain tissue, or PBMCs (not recorded which). The clonotype originates from a human donor with low-grade glioma or glioblastoma, undergoing nonglioma brain surgery, or in good health (not recorded which). The CDR3 DNA reads as TGTGCCAGCAGCCAGACAGGGAACAAAAACATTCAGTACTTA. This gives the protein CASSQTGNKNIQYL.